One and the same sample provided the 10 T cell receptor beta chains below, sequenced in a study of shared clonotypes between healthy human individuals. The method was immunoSEQ multiplex PCR; TCRdb's version includes in-frame clones alone and lacks a portion of them. The sample gives roughly 1.5 million clones, 98% of which show up once; 0.4% to 0.55% is in the top ten. The sample taken for sequencing was naive CD4+ T cells sorted from blood. This sample's subset: CD45RA+ positively selected. All receptors derive from a man aged 30 to 45 in good health.

This clone was seen once. The chain employs TRBV5-6 and TRBJ1-5; the D gene is possibly TRBD1 (6 bases). With 3 bases removed from V and 3 bases from J, the gap between germline ends came to 10 bases. The CDR3 covers 14 residues. From germline, CDR1 is SGHDT and CDR2 YYEEEE. In nucleotides, the CDR3 is TGTGCCAGCAGCTACCGGGACATCAATCAGCCCCAGCATTTT. It encodes CASSYRDINQPQHF.

The CDR3 nucleotides read TGTGCCAGCAGCTTAGAGGGGGAGATCCATTTCTTC. This sequence encodes CASSLEGEIHFF. The genes are TRBV7-9 and TRBJ2-1; perhaps TRBD1 as D (6 bases). Germline V gene data show CDR1 as SEHNR and CDR2 as FQNEAQ (reference sequence). V lost 1 base and J 16 bases, leaving 14 bases between the germline ends. The length of the CDR3 is 12 residues.

This sequence joins TRBV10-3 and TRBJ2-5; 10 nucleotides line up with TRBD2. The CDR3 loop spans 19 amino acids. Trimming cost V 3 bases and J 1 base; bases outside gene matches: 14. The germline CDR1 and CDR2 sequences are ENHRY and SYGVKD. This CDR3 is CAISDPFSSSGSFQETQYF. Written as DNA, the CDR3 is TGTGCCATCAGTGACCCTTTCTCATCTAGCGGGAGCTTCCAAGAGACCCAGTACTTC.

This sequence joins TRBV6-5 and TRBJ2-7, with 8 bases aligning to TRBD1. V lost 10 bases and J lost 2; bases outside the gene matches: 4. Germline lookup yields CDR1 MNHEY and CDR2 SVGAGI. The CDR3 length is 12 residues. CDR3 sequence reads: CATRQGPYEQYF. The CDR3 DNA reads TGTGCCACCCGACAGGGGCCCTACGAGCAGTACTTC.

The chain employs TRBV29-1 and TRBJ2-7; 8 bases match TRBD2. Trimming removed 7 bases from V and 4 bases from J; junction bases left unmatched: 12. The CDR3 has 14 residues. The V gene's germline CDR1 is SQVTM and CDR2 ANQGSEA. The CDR3 DNA follows: TGCAGCGGTCCCTGTCCGGGGGGGAGTTACGAGCAGTACTTC. Translated, it gives CSGPCPGGSYEQYF.

The V call is TRBV10-3, the J call TRBJ2-3, with D unclear. This CDR3 comprises 16 residues. V shed 0 bases and J shed 2 bases, with 12 bases lying between them. The germline gives CDR1 ENHRY, CDR2 SYGVKD. CDR3 nucleotides: TGTGCCATCAGTGAGTCGATAGCACTTAACACAGATACGCAGTATTTT. The encoded protein is CAISESIALNTDTQYF.

The J gene is TRBJ2-7, the V gene TRBV5-6, with 10 bases fitting TRBD1. The ends lost 4 bases at V and 2 bases at J; junction bases unmatched: 6. The CDR3 covers 15 residues. CDR1 is SGHDT and CDR2 is YYEEEE in the germline V gene. CDR3 bases: TGTGCCAGCAGCCCTCGGACAGGGGGGACCTACGAGCAGTACTTC. It encodes CASSPRTGGTYEQYF.

The chain links TRBV5-1 to TRBJ1-5, with TRBD1 as a possible D gene (5 bases). The CDR3 is 13 residues long. Germline V gives CDR1 SGHRS, CDR2 YFSETQ. Trimming stripped 2 bases from V and 5 bases from J, with 8 bases between. The CDR3 sequence is CASSFIGDQPQHF. CDR3 sequence (DNA): TGCGCCAGCAGCTTCATAGGGGATCAGCCCCAGCATTTT.

J is TRBJ1-4 and V is TRBV30; D is possibly TRBD1 (6 bases). Between the trimmed V and J ends, which lost 3 bases and 10 bases, there was a span of 15 bases. The germline CDR1 and CDR2 sequences are GTSNPN and SVGIG (reference sequence). The CDR3 is made up of 13 amino acids. The CDR3: CAWSLTGLGKLFF. CDR3 nucleotide sequence: TGTGCCTGGAGCCTAACAGGGCTGGGAAAACTGTTTTTT.

The genes are TRBV6-6 and TRBJ2-5; weak D call: TRBD2 (6 bases). From germline, CDR1 is MNHNY and CDR2 SVGAGI (reference sequence). This CDR3 spans 16 amino acids. Trimming cost V 0 bases and J 5 bases, with 16 bases left between them. The CDR3 protein is CASSYSTPPGRETQYF. In nucleotides, the CDR3 is TGTGCCAGCAGTTACTCGACCCCACCAGGGAGGGAGACCCAGTACTTC.